A selection of T cell receptor beta chains follows, all from one sample in a study of blood T cell repertoires in COVID-19. The table came from immunoSEQ multiplex PCR; TCRdb's copy has only in-frame clones and leaves some out. Here the sample spans tens of thousands of clones, roughly 80% being singletons. Sequenced: peripheral blood. Receptors originate from a human donor in a cohort sampled during active COVID-19. The CDR3 runs from the conserved cysteine through the conserved F or W. Each record gives: J gene, clone size, V gene, D gene, CDR3 DNA, CDR3 protein. The D gene is left open where the match is weak. Not every row has a clone size; where given, it reads once, few, many or a size class.

j_gene: TRBJ2-5
abundance: .
v_gene: TRBV7-2
d_gene: .
CDR3nt: TGTGCCAGCAGCCCGCGGGAGACCCAGTACTTC
CDR3aa: CASSPRETQYF

j_gene: TRBJ1-4
abundance: .
v_gene: TRBV5-6
d_gene: TRBD1
CDR3nt: TGTGCCAGCAGCTTGGTTACAGGGGCCGGACCTAATGAAAAACTGTTTTTT
CDR3aa: CASSLVTGAGPNEKLFF

j_gene: TRBJ1-5
abundance: .
v_gene: TRBV4-1
d_gene: TRBD1
CDR3nt: TGCGCCAGCAGCCAAGGATCCCAAGGGCGGGACAGGGGAGGTCAGCCCCAGCATTTT
CDR3aa: CASSQGSQGRDRGGQPQHF

j_gene: TRBJ2-7
abundance: .
v_gene: TRBV27
d_gene: TRBD1
CDR3nt: TGTGCCAGCAGCCATACAGGGGGTGCCTACGAGCAGTACTTC
CDR3aa: CASSHTGGAYEQYF

j_gene: TRBJ1-1
abundance: .
v_gene: TRBV7-9
d_gene: TRBD1
CDR3nt: TGTGCCAGCAGCTTCCGTGGGGACAGGGTTAACACTGAAGCTTTCTTT
CDR3aa: CASSFRGDRVNTEAFF

j_gene: TRBJ1-6
abundance: .
v_gene: TRBV5-1
d_gene: TRBD1
CDR3nt: TGCGCCAGCAGCTCGGGGACAGGGGGCTACAATTCACCCCTCCACTTT
CDR3aa: CASSSGTGGYNSPLHF

j_gene: TRBJ1-5
abundance: .
v_gene: TRBV18
d_gene: TRBD1
CDR3nt: TGTGCCAGCTCCTCTAGACAGGGGGCAGGTCAGCCCCAGCATTTT
CDR3aa: CASSSRQGAGQPQHF

j_gene: TRBJ2-7
abundance: .
v_gene: TRBV9
d_gene: .
CDR3nt: TGTGCCAGCAGCGTAGGGGAGCTGGAGGAGCAGTACTTC
CDR3aa: CASSVGELEEQYF

j_gene: TRBJ1-6
abundance: few
v_gene: TRBV2
d_gene: TRBD1
CDR3nt: TGTGCCAGCAAGAGGGAGAGGGGGCCGAATTCACCCCTCCACTTT
CDR3aa: CASKRERGPNSPLHF

j_gene: TRBJ2-7
abundance: .
v_gene: TRBV7-2
d_gene: .
CDR3nt: TGTGCCAGCAGCCAAAGGGGGAACTACGAGCAGTACTTC
CDR3aa: CASSQRGNYEQYF

j_gene: TRBJ1-4
abundance: .
v_gene: TRBV19
d_gene: TRBD1
CDR3nt: TGTGCCAGTAGTCCTCAGGGGGCTGTGGAAAAACTGTTTTTT
CDR3aa: CASSPQGAVEKLFF

j_gene: TRBJ2-7
abundance: .
v_gene: TRBV7-2
d_gene: .
CDR3nt: TGTGCCAGCAGCTTAGTCGCTGCGGGTTCCTACGAGCAGTACTTC
CDR3aa: CASSLVAAGSYEQYF

j_gene: TRBJ1-3
abundance: .
v_gene: TRBV7-3
d_gene: .
CDR3nt: TGTGCCAGCAGCCCTAACTCTGGAAACACCATATATTTT
CDR3aa: CASSPNSGNTIYF

j_gene: TRBJ2-3
abundance: .
v_gene: TRBV27
d_gene: TRBD1
CDR3nt: TGTGCCAGCAGCCCAGGGTACGGGGACAGGGGATACACAGATACGCAGTATTTT
CDR3aa: CASSPGYGDRGYTDTQYF

j_gene: TRBJ2-7
abundance: .
v_gene: TRBV5-1
d_gene: .
CDR3nt: TGCGCCAGCAGCTTGAAGGTCAGGTCTAGCGACGAGCAGTACTTC
CDR3aa: CASSLKVRSSDEQYF

j_gene: TRBJ2-1
abundance: .
v_gene: TRBV6-5
d_gene: TRBD2
CDR3nt: TGTGCCAGCAGGGTGGGGCGGGGGTACAATGAGCAGTTCTTC
CDR3aa: CASRVGRGYNEQFF

j_gene: TRBJ1-2
abundance: .
v_gene: TRBV5-4
d_gene: .
CDR3nt: TGTGCCAGCAGCCCGACAGGACTGTATGGCTACACCTTC
CDR3aa: CASSPTGLYGYTF

j_gene: TRBJ2-5
abundance: .
v_gene: TRBV14
d_gene: .
CDR3nt: TGTGCCAGCAGTGACAGGAATTTAGAGACCCAGTACTTC
CDR3aa: CASSDRNLETQYF

j_gene: TRBJ2-1
abundance: .
v_gene: TRBV19
d_gene: TRBD1
CDR3nt: TGTGCCAGTAGTGATCTCGGACAGGGTTTCTACAATGAGCAGTTCTTC
CDR3aa: CASSDLGQGFYNEQFF

j_gene: TRBJ2-7
abundance: .
v_gene: TRBV19
d_gene: .
CDR3nt: TGTGCCAGTAGTATGCAGGGGTGGCGGCCCTACGAGCAGTACTTC
CDR3aa: CASSMQGWRPYEQYF

j_gene: TRBJ2-3
abundance: .
v_gene: TRBV7-8
d_gene: TRBD2
CDR3nt: TGTGCCAGCAGCTTCCCCCTAGGAGAGGGAGCGGGAACGGTTTTCGCAGATACGCAGTATTTT
CDR3aa: CASSFPLGEGAGTVFADTQYF

j_gene: TRBJ1-4
abundance: few
v_gene: TRBV18
d_gene: .
CDR3nt: TGTGCCAGCTCGTCCTCGGAGGTACAAGAAAAACTGTTTTTT
CDR3aa: CASSSSEVQEKLFF

j_gene: TRBJ1-1
abundance: .
v_gene: TRBV6-5
d_gene: TRBD1
CDR3nt: TGTGCCAGCAGGTGGGACAGTGGGATGAACACTGAAGCTTTCTTT
CDR3aa: CASRWDSGMNTEAFF

j_gene: TRBJ1-5
abundance: .
v_gene: TRBV3-1/TRBV3-2
d_gene: .
CDR3nt: TGTGCCAGCAGCCAAGCGAATCAGCCCCAGCATTTT
CDR3aa: CASSQANQPQHF

j_gene: TRBJ1-1
abundance: few
v_gene: TRBV18
d_gene: .
CDR3nt: TGTGCCAGCTCACCACGGGGGGGGCGAGACACTGAAGCTTTCTTT
CDR3aa: CASSPRGGRDTEAFF

j_gene: TRBJ2-1
abundance: .
v_gene: TRBV7-9
d_gene: .
CDR3nt: TGTGCCAGCAGCTTAGTGAGTACCCGGGACATACAACATGAGCAGTTCTTC
CDR3aa: CASSLVSTRDIQHEQFF

j_gene: TRBJ2-2
abundance: .
v_gene: TRBV5-6
d_gene: .
CDR3nt: TGTGCCAGCAGCCCTCTGGTTGCAGCATGGGCGCCGAACACCGGGGAGCTGTTTTTT
CDR3aa: CASSPLVAAWAPNTGELFF

j_gene: TRBJ1-2
abundance: .
v_gene: TRBV7-9
d_gene: .
CDR3nt: TGTGCCAGCAGCTCCCTGACCGGGACAATCTATGGCTACACCTTC
CDR3aa: CASSSLTGTIYGYTF

j_gene: TRBJ1-1
abundance: .
v_gene: TRBV6-5
d_gene: .
CDR3nt: TGTGCCAGCAGAGAGGCCGATGAAGCTTTCTTT
CDR3aa: CASREADEAFF

j_gene: TRBJ2-3
abundance: .
v_gene: TRBV3-1/TRBV3-2
d_gene: .
CDR3nt: TGTGCCAGCAGCCTCACTAGCTCGAGTGGGGATACGCAGTATTTT
CDR3aa: CASSLTSSSGDTQYF

j_gene: TRBJ1-2
abundance: .
v_gene: TRBV9
d_gene: .
CDR3nt: TGTGCCAGCAGCGTAGGAAGTGGAGGAAACTATGGCTACACCTTC
CDR3aa: CASSVGSGGNYGYTF